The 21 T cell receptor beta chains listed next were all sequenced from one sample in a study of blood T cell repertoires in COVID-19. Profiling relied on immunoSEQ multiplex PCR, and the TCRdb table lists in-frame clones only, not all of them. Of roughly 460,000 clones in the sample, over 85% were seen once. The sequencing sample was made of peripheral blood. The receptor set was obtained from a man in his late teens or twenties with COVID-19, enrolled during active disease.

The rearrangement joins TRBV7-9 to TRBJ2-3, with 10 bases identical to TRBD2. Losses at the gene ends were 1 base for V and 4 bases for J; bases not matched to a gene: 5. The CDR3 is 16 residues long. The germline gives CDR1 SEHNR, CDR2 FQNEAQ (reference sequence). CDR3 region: CASSLEAGGPPDTQYF. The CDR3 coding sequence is TGTGCCAGCAGCTTAGAAGCGGGAGGGCCCCCAGATACGCAGTATTTT.

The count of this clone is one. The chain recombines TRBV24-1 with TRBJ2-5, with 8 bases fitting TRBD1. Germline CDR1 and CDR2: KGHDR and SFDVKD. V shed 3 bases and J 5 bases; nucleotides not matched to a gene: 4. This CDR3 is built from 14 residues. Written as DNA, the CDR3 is TGTGCCACCAGTGATCCACAGGGGGTTGAGACCCAGTACTTC. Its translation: CATSDPQGVETQYF.

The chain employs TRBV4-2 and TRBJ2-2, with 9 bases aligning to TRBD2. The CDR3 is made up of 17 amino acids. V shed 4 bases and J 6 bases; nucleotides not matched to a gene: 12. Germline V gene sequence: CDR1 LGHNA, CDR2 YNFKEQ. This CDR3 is CASSPIGTSGRSGELFF. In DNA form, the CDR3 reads TGTGCCAGCAGCCCAATCGGAACCAGCGGGAGGTCCGGGGAGCTGTTTTTT.

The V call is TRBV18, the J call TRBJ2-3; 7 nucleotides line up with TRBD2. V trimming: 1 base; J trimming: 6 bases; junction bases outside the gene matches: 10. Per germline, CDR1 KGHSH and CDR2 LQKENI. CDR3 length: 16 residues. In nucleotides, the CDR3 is TGTGCCAGCTCACCACAGGGAGCGGGGAATGCCGATACGCAGTATTTT. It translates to CASSPQGAGNADTQYF. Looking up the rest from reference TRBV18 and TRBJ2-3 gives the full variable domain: NAGVMQNPRHLVRRRGQEARLRCSPMKGHSHVYWYRQLPEEGLKFMVYLQKENIIDESGMPKERFSAEFPKEGPSILRIQQVVRGDSAAYFCASSPQGAGNADTQYFGPGTRLTVL.

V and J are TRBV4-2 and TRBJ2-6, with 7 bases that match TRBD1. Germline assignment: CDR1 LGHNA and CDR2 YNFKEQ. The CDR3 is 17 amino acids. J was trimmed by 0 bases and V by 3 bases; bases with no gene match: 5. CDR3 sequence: CASSHPGQSSGANVLTF. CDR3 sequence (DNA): TGTGCCAGCAGCCACCCGGGACAGAGCTCTGGGGCCAACGTCCTGACTTTC.

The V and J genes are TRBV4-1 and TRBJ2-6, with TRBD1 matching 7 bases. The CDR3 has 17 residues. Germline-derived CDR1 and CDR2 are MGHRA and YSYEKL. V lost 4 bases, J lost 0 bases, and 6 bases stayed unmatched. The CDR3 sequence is CASSPGQVASGANVLTF. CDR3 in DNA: TGCGCCAGCAGCCCAGGACAGGTGGCCTCTGGGGCCAACGTCCTGACTTTC.

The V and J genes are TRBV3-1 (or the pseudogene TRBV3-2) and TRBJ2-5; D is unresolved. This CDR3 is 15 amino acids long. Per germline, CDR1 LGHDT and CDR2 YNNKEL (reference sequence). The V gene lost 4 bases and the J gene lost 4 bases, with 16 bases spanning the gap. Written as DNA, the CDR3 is TGTGCCAGCAGCCCCAGCCCAGCGCTACGAGAGACCCAGTACTTC. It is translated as CASSPSPALRETQYF.

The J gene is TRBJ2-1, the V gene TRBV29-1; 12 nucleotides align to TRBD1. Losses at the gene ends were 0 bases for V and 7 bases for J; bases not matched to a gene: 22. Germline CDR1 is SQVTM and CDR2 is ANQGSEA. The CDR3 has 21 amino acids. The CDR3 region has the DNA TGCAGCGTTGAAGATCCGGGACAGGGGGCCTCTAGGGAGCACACGGGGAATGAGCAGTTCTTC. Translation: CSVEDPGQGASREHTGNEQFF.

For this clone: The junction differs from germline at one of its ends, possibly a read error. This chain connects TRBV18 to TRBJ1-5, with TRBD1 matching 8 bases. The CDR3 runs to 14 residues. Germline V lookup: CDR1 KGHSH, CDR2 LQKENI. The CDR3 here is CASSLTGDNKPQHF. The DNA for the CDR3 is TGTGCCAGCTCGCTGACAGGGGACAATAAGCCCCAGCATTTT. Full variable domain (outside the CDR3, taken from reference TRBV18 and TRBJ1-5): NAGVMQNPRHLVRRRGQEARLRCSPMKGHSHVYWYRQLPEEGLKFMVYLQKENIIDESGMPKERFSAEFPKEGPSILRIQQVVRGDSAAYFCASSLTGDNKPQHFGDGTRLSIL.

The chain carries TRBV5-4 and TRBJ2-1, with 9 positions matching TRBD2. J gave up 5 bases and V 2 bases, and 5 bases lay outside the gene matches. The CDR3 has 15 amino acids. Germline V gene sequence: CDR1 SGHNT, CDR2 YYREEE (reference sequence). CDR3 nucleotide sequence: TGTGCCAGCAGCTTCGGCGGGGGGGCCGACAATGAGCAGTTCTTC. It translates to CASSFGGGADNEQFF.

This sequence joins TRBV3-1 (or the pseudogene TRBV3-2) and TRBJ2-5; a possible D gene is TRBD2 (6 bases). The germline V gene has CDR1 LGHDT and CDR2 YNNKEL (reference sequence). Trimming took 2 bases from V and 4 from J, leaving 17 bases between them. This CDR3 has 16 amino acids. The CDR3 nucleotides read TGTGCCAGCAGCCAACCGGGACTCGACCCGATAGAGACCCAGTACTTC. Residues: CASSQPGLDPIETQYF.

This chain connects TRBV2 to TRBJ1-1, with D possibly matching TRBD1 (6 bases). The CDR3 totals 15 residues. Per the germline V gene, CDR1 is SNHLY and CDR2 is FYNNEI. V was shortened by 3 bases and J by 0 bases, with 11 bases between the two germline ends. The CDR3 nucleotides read TGTGCCAGCAGTGACCGTCAGGGGCTGAACACTGAAGCTTTCTTT. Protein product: CASSDRQGLNTEAFF.

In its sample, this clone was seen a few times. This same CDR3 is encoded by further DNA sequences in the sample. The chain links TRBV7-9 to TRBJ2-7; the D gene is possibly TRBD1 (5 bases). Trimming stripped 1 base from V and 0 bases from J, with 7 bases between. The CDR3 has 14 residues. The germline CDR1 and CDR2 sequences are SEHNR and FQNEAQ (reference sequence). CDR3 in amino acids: CASSLGDSSYEQYF. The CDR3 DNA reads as TGTGCCAGCAGCTTAGGTGACAGCTCCTACGAGCAGTACTTC.

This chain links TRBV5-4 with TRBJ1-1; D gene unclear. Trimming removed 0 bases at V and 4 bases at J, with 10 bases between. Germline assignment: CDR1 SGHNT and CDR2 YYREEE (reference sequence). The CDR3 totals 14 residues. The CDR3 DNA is TGTGCCAGCAGCTTGGACGCGGGGTCCACTGAAGCTTTCTTT. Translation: CASSLDAGSTEAFF.

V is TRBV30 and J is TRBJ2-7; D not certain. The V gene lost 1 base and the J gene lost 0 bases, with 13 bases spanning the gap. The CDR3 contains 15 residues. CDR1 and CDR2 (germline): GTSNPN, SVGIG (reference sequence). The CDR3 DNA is TGTGCCTGGAGTGGCAAGTTGAGCCTCTCCTACGAGCAGTACTTC. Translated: CAWSGKLSLSYEQYF.

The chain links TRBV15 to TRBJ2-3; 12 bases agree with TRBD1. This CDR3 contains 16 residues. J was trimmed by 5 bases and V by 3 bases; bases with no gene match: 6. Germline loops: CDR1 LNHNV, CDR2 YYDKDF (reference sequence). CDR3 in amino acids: CATSRGGTGGKDTQYF. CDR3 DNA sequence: TGTGCCACCAGCAGGGGGGGGACAGGGGGCAAAGATACGCAGTATTTT.

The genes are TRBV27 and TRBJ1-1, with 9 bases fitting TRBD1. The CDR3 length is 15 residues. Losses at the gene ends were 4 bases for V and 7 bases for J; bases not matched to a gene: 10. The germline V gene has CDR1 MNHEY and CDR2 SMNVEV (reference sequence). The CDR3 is CASSSHRQGVSEAFF. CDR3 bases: TGTGCCAGCAGTTCGCACAGACAGGGGGTGAGTGAAGCTTTCTTT.

CDR3 protein: CASSARDPRRDGYTF. The CDR3 region has the DNA TGCGCCAGCAGTGCGCGGGACCCGAGAAGGGATGGCTACACCTTC. The rearrangement joins TRBV10-2 to TRBJ1-2; D possibly corresponds to TRBD1 (5 bases). The CDR3 extends over 15 amino acids. V lost 4 bases to trimming and J lost 6 bases, with 18 bases between them. Germline lookup yields CDR1 WSHSY and CDR2 SAAADI.

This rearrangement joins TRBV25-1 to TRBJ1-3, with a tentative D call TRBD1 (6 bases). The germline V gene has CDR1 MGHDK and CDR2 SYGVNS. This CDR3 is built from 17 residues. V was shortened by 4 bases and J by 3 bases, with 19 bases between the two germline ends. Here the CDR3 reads CASSAFDRFQVGNTIYF. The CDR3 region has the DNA TGTGCCAGCAGTGCCTTCGACAGGTTCCAGGTTGGAAACACCATATATTTT.

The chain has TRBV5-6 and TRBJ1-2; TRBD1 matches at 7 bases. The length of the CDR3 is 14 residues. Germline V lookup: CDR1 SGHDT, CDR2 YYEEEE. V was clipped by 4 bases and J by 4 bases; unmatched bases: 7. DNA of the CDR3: TGTGCCAGCAGCCAGGTGGGACAGCCCTATGGCTACACCTTC. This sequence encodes CASSQVGQPYGYTF.

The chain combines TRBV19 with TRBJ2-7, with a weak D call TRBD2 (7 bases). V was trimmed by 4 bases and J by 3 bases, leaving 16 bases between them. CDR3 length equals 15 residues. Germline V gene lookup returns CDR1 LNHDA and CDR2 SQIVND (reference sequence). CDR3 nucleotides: TGTGCCAGTAGTACCGGGGGGCATGTTGTCTACGAGCAGTACTTC. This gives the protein CASSTGGHVVYEQYF.